The 19 T cell receptor beta chains reported below all come from one sample, sequenced in a study of blood T cell repertoires in COVID-19. Sequenced by immunoSEQ multiplex PCR; TCRdb stores in-frame clones only, minus some. The sample lists about 190,000 clones; about nine tenths were seen once. Sequencing was carried out using peripheral blood. These receptors were taken from a man aged 35 to 55 with acute or convalescent COVID-19.

The chain uses TRBV20-1 and TRBJ1-2; 8 positions agree with TRBD1. There are 15 residues in the CDR3. Trimming cost V 3 bases and J 5 bases; bases outside gene matches: 11. Germline CDR1 is DFQATT and CDR2 is SNEGSKA (reference sequence). The CDR3 nucleotides read TGCAGTGCTAGTAACCGGGGAACAGGGGGGTATGGCTACACCTTC. Encoded protein: CSASNRGTGGYGYTF.

The V and J genes are TRBV5-1 and TRBJ2-1; 9 nucleotides agree with TRBD1. CDR1 is SGHRS and CDR2 is YFSETQ in the germline V gene. Trimming took 2 bases from V and 6 from J; bases not matched to a gene: 6. The CDR3 has 15 residues. CDR3 in amino acids: CASSLGDREGNEQFF. The CDR3 DNA reads as TGCGCCAGCAGCTTAGGGGACAGGGAGGGCAATGAGCAGTTCTTC. Looking up the rest from reference TRBV5-1 and TRBJ2-1 gives the full variable domain: KAGVTQTPRYLIKTRGQQVTLSCSPISGHRSVSWYQQTPGQGLQFLFEYFSETQRNKGNFPGRFSGRQFSNSRSEMNVSTLELGDSALYLCASSLGDREGNEQFFGPGTRLTVL.

The V call is TRBV4-1, the J call TRBJ2-7; a weak D match, TRBD2 (5 bases). This CDR3 is 14 amino acids long. The V and J ends lost 4 bases and 3 bases respectively, with 13 bases between them. Germline assignment: CDR1 MGHRA and CDR2 YSYEKL. CDR3 nucleotide sequence: TGCGCCAGCAGCCCTGGAATCGGGGACTACGAGCAGTACTTC. Translated: CASSPGIGDYEQYF.

The chain carries TRBV5-4 and TRBJ1-2; the match to TRBD1 covers 7 bases. The CDR3 runs 17 residues. V shed 4 bases, J shed 0 bases, and the junction held 12 bases outside the gene matches. CDR1 and CDR2 (germline): SGHNT, YYREEE (reference sequence). CDR3 amino acids: CASSPMGGRGSNYGYTF. In DNA form, the CDR3 reads TGTGCCAGCAGCCCGATGGGTGGCAGGGGGTCTAACTATGGCTACACCTTC.

The V gene is TRBV7-2, the J gene TRBJ1-5, with D maybe TRBD1 (6 bases). This CDR3 region has 14 residues. Germline V gene data show CDR1 as SGHTA and CDR2 as FQGNSA. Trimming cost V 3 bases and J 5 bases, with 11 bases left between them. CDR3 nucleotides: TGTGCCAGCAGCTTGGACAGCACAGATCAGCCCCAGCATTTT. Translation gives CASSLDSTDQPQHF. Together with reference TRBV7-2 and TRBJ1-5, the CDR3 gives the full variable domain: GAGVSQSPSNKVTEKGKDVELRCDPISGHTALYWYRQSLGQGLEFLIYFQGNSAPDKSGLPSDRFSAERTGGSVSTLTIQRTQQEDSAVYLCASSLDSTDQPQHFGDGTRLSIL.

The V gene is TRBV5-4, the J gene TRBJ2-3; 8 bases map to TRBD2. The germline gives CDR1 SGHNT, CDR2 YYREEE (reference sequence). The V and J ends lost 4 bases and 3 bases, in that order; junction bases with no gene match: 7. This CDR3 has 15 amino acids. The chain's CDR3 is CASSAAGAGTDTQYF. The CDR3, as DNA: TGTGCCAGCAGCGCAGCGGGGGCTGGAACAGATACGCAGTATTTT.

This chain links TRBV5-8 with TRBJ2-1; 7 nucleotides agree with TRBD1. J lost 0 bases, V lost 0 bases, and 3 bases had no gene match. Germline CDR1 is SGHTS and CDR2 is YDEGEE. There are 16 residues in the CDR3. CDR3 coding DNA: TGTGCCAGCAGCTTGGAGGGACAGAGCTCCTACAATGAGCAGTTCTTC. Its translation is CASSLEGQSSYNEQFF.

The chain is built from TRBV5-8 and TRBJ1-2; D may be TRBD1 (5 bases). CDR1 is SGHTS and CDR2 is YDEGEE in the germline V gene. V shed 2 bases and J shed 8 bases, with 16 bases lying between them. This CDR3 is built from 14 residues. The CDR3 region is CASSLKPGRQGYTF. The CDR3 coding sequence is TGTGCCAGCAGCTTAAAACCAGGGAGGCAAGGCTACACCTTC.

The chain couples TRBV27 to TRBJ2-2, with TRBD2 matching over 8 bases. CDR1 is MNHEY, CDR2 SMNVEV, per germline (reference sequence). After removal of 7 bases from V and 7 bases from J, the junction contained 8 bases not matched to a gene. The CDR3 loop spans 14 amino acids. The CDR3 DNA follows: TGTGCCAGCACCCCGACTAGCGTAGGCGGGGAGCTGTTTTTT. It specifies CASTPTSVGGELFF.

V is TRBV11-2 and J is TRBJ1-5, with D unclear. Germline V gene data show CDR1 as SGHAT and CDR2 as FQNNGV. Trimming took 1 base from V and 0 from J, leaving 7 bases between them. The CDR3 is 15 amino acids. The CDR3 spells CASSLGQVSNQPQHF. For the CDR3, the DNA is TGTGCCAGCAGCTTAGGGCAGGTTAGCAATCAGCCCCAGCATTTT.

The chain couples TRBV18 to TRBJ1-1; TRBD1 might be the D (6 bases). Trimming took 0 bases from V and 7 from J, leaving 21 bases between them. Germline CDR1 is KGHSH and CDR2 is LQKENI. The CDR3 runs to 17 residues. DNA of the CDR3: TGTGCCAGCTCACCACCTAGGACAGTGGGGACTAGGGGTGAAGCTTTCTTT. This translates into CASSPPRTVGTRGEAFF.

V gene TRBV7-9 combines with J gene TRBJ2-5; a weak D match, TRBD1 (5 bases). Germline lookup yields CDR1 SEHNR and CDR2 FQNEAQ (reference sequence). This CDR3 comprises 13 residues. Trimming removed 6 bases from V and 5 bases from J, with 13 bases in between. The CDR3 protein is CASSLGLGETQYF. The CDR3 nucleotides are TGTGCCAGCAGTTTGGGGCTCGGGGAGACCCAGTACTTC.

This chain joins TRBV5-1 and TRBJ2-5; TRBD1 might be the D (7 bases). Trimming removed 0 bases at V and 3 bases at J, with 15 bases between. Germline V gene sequence: CDR1 SGHRS, CDR2 YFSETQ. The CDR3 length is 16 residues. CDR3 amino acids: CASSLEPQGEEETQYF. Here the CDR3 DNA reads TGCGCCAGCAGCTTGGAACCTCAGGGGGAGGAAGAGACCCAGTACTTC.

This chain's CDR3 is CATSDLIYSTNEKLFF. The CDR3 coding sequence is TGTGCCACCAGTGATTTGATTTATTCAACTAATGAAAAACTGTTTTTT. The chain uses TRBV24-1 and TRBJ1-4; no clear D. In germline, CDR1 is KGHDR, CDR2 SFDVKD. V dropped 0 bases and J dropped 0 bases, with 7 bases sitting between them. CDR3 size: 16 residues.

About this clone: The junction does not match germline at one end; this may be a read error. The chain employs TRBV27 and TRBJ2-7; D perhaps matches TRBD1 (5 bases). The CDR3 is 15 amino acids. The V gene's germline CDR1 is MNHEY and CDR2 SMNVEV (reference sequence). The CDR3 nucleotides are TGTGCCAACAGTCCTTCGCGACAGTCCTCCTACGAGCAGTACTTC. Protein sequence: CANSPSRQSSYEQYF.

The chain uses TRBV11-3 and TRBJ2-1; 10 nucleotides match TRBD1. V lost 5 bases, J lost 6 bases, and 4 bases stayed unmatched. The CDR3 is 14 amino acids. The germline gives CDR1 SGHNT, CDR2 YENEEA. This CDR3 is CASSLGQGRNEQFF. CDR3 coding DNA: TGTGCCAGCAGCCTGGGACAGGGGCGCAATGAGCAGTTCTTC.

The chain joins TRBV5-6 to TRBJ1-2; 8 bases line up with TRBD1. CDR1 and CDR2 from the germline V gene are SGHDT and YYEEEE. J was trimmed by 6 bases and V by 4 bases; bases with no gene match: 8. The CDR3 sequence is 14 residues long. The CDR3 nucleotides are TGTGCCAGCAGCGCGCCGACAGGGGCGGATGGCTACACCTTC. Amino acids: CASSAPTGADGYTF.

This chain connects TRBV5-1 to TRBJ2-5; D is possibly TRBD2 (5 bases). Deletions cut 3 bases from V and 2 bases from J, with 14 bases between. Germline values: CDR1 SGHRS, CDR2 YFSETQ. This CDR3 is 15 amino acids long. The CDR3 coding sequence is TGCGCCAGCAGCTACGGGGAATGGGCTCAAGAGACCCAGTACTTC. Protein product: CASSYGEWAQETQYF.

The chain uses TRBV5-4 and TRBJ2-7; maybe TRBD2 (6 bases). V gave up 1 base and J gave up 2 bases, with 10 bases separating them. Germline values: CDR1 SGHNT, CDR2 YYREEE (reference sequence). The CDR3 length is 14 residues. The CDR3 loop reads CASSLRRGAYEQYF. The CDR3 DNA reads as TGTGCCAGCAGCTTGCGGAGGGGAGCCTACGAGCAGTACTTC.